These 24 T cell receptor beta chains were sequenced from one sample in a study of blood T cell repertoires in COVID-19. The assay was immunoSEQ multiplex PCR, and TCRdb's table has in-frame clones only and misses some. The sample has about 79,000 clones, roughly 89% seen once; the top ten hold approximately 15%. Sequenced sample: peripheral blood. Every receptor here comes from a man between 65 and 80 years old with active or convalescent COVID-19.

The gene calls are TRBV3-1 (or the pseudogene TRBV3-2) and TRBJ1-4; 7 bases are a match to TRBD1. The ends lost 2 bases at V and 4 bases at J; junction bases unmatched: 10. The CDR3 length is 17 residues. CDR1 is LGHDT, CDR2 YNNKEL, per germline (reference sequence). Here the CDR3 reads CASSQLGDSADNEKLFF. The DNA for the CDR3 is TGTGCCAGCAGCCAACTGGGGGACAGCGCCGATAATGAAAAACTGTTTTTT.

The CDR3 DNA reads as TGTGCCAGTAGACAACAGGGAGAGACCCAGTACTTC. It is translated as CASRQQGETQYF. J is TRBJ2-5 and V is TRBV19; weak D call: TRBD1 (6 bases). The ends were cut back, 6 bases at V and 4 bases at J, with 9 bases in the middle. Germline CDR1 is LNHDA and CDR2 is SQIVND (reference sequence). The CDR3 consists of 12 residues.

V gene TRBV30 combines with J gene TRBJ2-1, with D maybe TRBD1 (6 bases). The germline V gene has CDR1 GTSNPN and CDR2 SVGIG (reference sequence). V lost 2 bases to trimming and J lost 0 bases, with 11 bases between them. This CDR3 has 15 residues. The CDR3 spells CAWSIGQFSYNEQFF. CDR3 bases: TGTGCCTGGAGTATCGGACAGTTCTCCTACAATGAGCAGTTCTTC.

This sequence joins TRBV6-2 or TRBV6-3 and TRBJ1-2; 8 nucleotides match TRBD1. This CDR3 comprises 15 residues. Trimming cost V 4 bases and J 4 bases; bases outside gene matches: 8. Germline V gives CDR1 MNHEY, CDR2 SVGEGT. The CDR3 nucleotides read TGTGCCAGCAGTTCGCATCAGGGGGCAGGCTATGGCTACACCTTC. Translation gives CASSSHQGAGYGYTF.

The chain is built from TRBV5-1 and TRBJ1-1; 11 positions agree with TRBD1. The CDR3 length is 16 residues. V gave up 4 bases and J gave up 1 base; unmatched junction bases: 6. From germline, CDR1 is SGHRS and CDR2 YFSETQ. DNA for the CDR3: TGCGCCAGCAGCATCGGGACAGGGGGAGGGAACACTGAAGCTTTCTTT. Its protein product is CASSIGTGGGNTEAFF.

This clone came up once. This rearrangement joins TRBV7-8 to TRBJ2-5; possible D gene TRBD1, 7 bases. V gave up 7 bases and J gave up 2 bases, with 17 bases separating them. The CDR3 contains 15 residues. Germline values: CDR1 SGHVS, CDR2 FQNEAQ. The CDR3 sequence is CASIRGAGIQETQYF. CDR3 sequence (DNA): TGTGCCAGCATCAGGGGGGCAGGGATACAAGAGACCCAGTACTTC.

CDR3 DNA: TGTGCCAGCAGCGTGCTCGGGGAGGGCTATTCACCCCTCCACTTT. Amino acids: CASSVLGEGYSPLHF. The chain recombines TRBV9 with TRBJ1-6; D remains unclear. Trimming removed 2 bases at V and 8 bases at J, with 14 bases between. CDR1 and CDR2 from the germline V gene are SGDLS and YYNGEE. The CDR3 contains 15 residues.

J is TRBJ2-7 and V is TRBV28; unclear D gene. The germline V and J ends were trimmed by 3 bases and 2 bases, with 11 bases remaining between them. The length of the CDR3 is 14 residues. CDR1 MDHEN and CDR2 SYDVKM come from the germline V gene. This CDR3 is CASSFGQATYEQYF. DNA of the CDR3: TGTGCCAGCAGTTTTGGGCAGGCCACCTACGAGCAGTACTTC. The full variable domain, completed using reference TRBV28 and TRBJ2-7, is DVKVTQSSRYLVKRTGEKVFLECVQDMDHENMFWYRQDPGLGLRLIYFSYDVKMKEKGDIPEGYSVSREKKERFSLILESASTNQTSMYLCASSFGQATYEQYFGPGTRLTVT.

The chain employs TRBV5-4 and TRBJ2-7; 8 bases are shared with TRBD1. Germline assignment: CDR1 SGHNT and CDR2 YYREEE (reference sequence). The CDR3 runs 14 residues. After removal of 2 bases from V and 5 bases from J, the junction contained 6 bases not matched to a gene. The CDR3 spells CASSFRDRNNEQYF. The CDR3 nucleotides read TGTGCCAGCAGCTTCCGGGACAGGAATAACGAGCAGTACTTC. Complete variable domain (other parts from reference TRBV5-4 and TRBJ2-7): ETGVTQSPTHLIKTRGQQVTLRCSSQSGHNTVSWYQQALGQGPQFIFQYYREEENGRGNFPPRFSGLQFPNYSSELNVNALELDDSALYLCASSFRDRNNEQYFGPGTRLTVT.

The CDR3, as DNA: TGTGCCAGTAGTATAGATGCGGATTTTGGCTACACCTTC. Protein: CASSIDADFGYTF. The rearrangement joins TRBV19 to TRBJ1-2; D remains unclear. CDR1 and CDR2 (germline): LNHDA, SQIVND (reference sequence). V was pared by 0 bases and J by 7 bases, with 9 bases between. This CDR3 has 13 amino acids. Full variable domain (outside the CDR3, taken from reference TRBV19 and TRBJ1-2): DGGITQSPKYLFRKEGQNVTLSCEQNLNHDAMYWYRQDPGQGLRLIYYSQIVNDFQKGDIAEGYSVSREKKESFPLTVTSAQKNPTAFYLCASSIDADFGYTFGSGTRLTVV.

This chain connects TRBV7-9 to TRBJ2-2; D is possibly TRBD2 (6 bases). CDR3 length: 15 residues. CDR1 and CDR2 (germline): SEHNR, FQNEAQ (reference sequence). Trimming pared 5 bases from V and 6 bases from J, leaving 16 bases between. The CDR3 nucleotides read TGTGCCAGCAGCCTCCTCTCGGGACTCCCCGGGGAGCTGTTTTTT. Encoded protein: CASSLLSGLPGELFF.

The gene calls are TRBV12-5 and TRBJ2-5; D may be TRBD2 (5 bases). The V end was cut by 9 bases, the J end by 0 bases, with 11 bases between. The germline CDR1 and CDR2 sequences are LGHNT and FRNRAP. The CDR3 is made up of 13 amino acids. Here the CDR3 DNA reads TGTGCTAGCGGGGTTCACAACCAAGAGACCCAGTACTTC. It translates to CASGVHNQETQYF.

This CDR3 reads CASSITGDQPQHF. CDR3 bases: TGTGCCAGTAGTATAACCGGAGATCAGCCCCAGCATTTT. The chain carries TRBV19 and TRBJ1-5, with D unresolved. The CDR3 sequence is 13 residues long. CDR1 is LNHDA and CDR2 is SQIVND in the germline V gene (reference sequence). Trimming cost V 2 bases and J 5 bases, with 7 bases left between them.

CDR3 in amino acids: CASSYQGASTEAFF. Here the CDR3 DNA reads TGTGCCAGCAGTTACCAGGGGGCGAGCACTGAAGCTTTCTTT. The chain is built from TRBV6-2 or TRBV6-3 and TRBJ1-1; 8 nucleotides line up with TRBD1. V trimming: 2 bases; J trimming: 4 bases; junction bases outside the gene matches: 3. CDR1 is MNHEY and CDR2 is SVGEGT in the germline V gene. The CDR3 totals 14 residues.

The V and J genes are TRBV7-9 and TRBJ2-6; D may be TRBD1 (6 bases). CDR3 length: 15 amino acids. The germline V gene has CDR1 SEHNR and CDR2 FQNEAQ (reference sequence). Trimming left V 5 bases short and J 0 bases short, with 8 bases between. CDR3 sequence (DNA): TGTGCCAGCAGCCGACAGGTCTCTGGGGCCAACGTCCTGACTTTC. This translates into CASSRQVSGANVLTF. The variable domain in full, with the rest retrieved from reference TRBV7-9 and TRBJ2-6, is DTGVSQNPRHKITKRGQNVTFRCDPISEHNRLYWYRQTLGQGPEFLTYFQNEAQLEKSRLLSDRFSAERPKGSFSTLEIQRTEQGDSAMYLCASSRQVSGANVLTFGAGSRLTVL.

The CDR3 DNA reads TGCGCCAGCAGCTTGCTCGGACAGGGGGCAGATGGCTACACCTTC. This codes for CASSLLGQGADGYTF. The V call is TRBV5-1, the J call TRBJ1-2; TRBD1 aligns across 11 bases. Germline loops: CDR1 SGHRS, CDR2 YFSETQ. J lost 6 bases, V lost 1 base, and 5 bases had no gene match. The CDR3 extends over 15 amino acids.

V and J are TRBV5-1 and TRBJ1-1; a possible D gene is TRBD1 (6 bases). Germline V gives CDR1 SGHRS, CDR2 YFSETQ. This CDR3 has 15 residues. V lost 4 bases and J 3 bases, leaving 16 bases between the germline ends. The chain's CDR3 is CASSITLGQYTEAFF. The CDR3 nucleotides read TGCGCCAGCAGCATAACACTGGGACAATACACTGAAGCTTTCTTT. The full variable domain, completed using reference TRBV5-1 and TRBJ1-1, is KAGVTQTPRYLIKTRGQQVTLSCSPISGHRSVSWYQQTPGQGLQFLFEYFSETQRNKGNFPGRFSGRQFSNSRSEMNVSTLELGDSALYLCASSITLGQYTEAFFGQGTRLTVV.

This clone was counted once. The J gene is TRBJ2-7, the V gene TRBV6-2 or TRBV6-3, with 7 bases matching TRBD2. CDR1 is MNHEY, CDR2 SVGEGT, per germline. V was pared by 2 bases and J by 5 bases, with 18 bases of the junction left unmatched. This CDR3 has 18 residues. This CDR3 reads CASSYPTVPGLPPDEQYF. CDR3 nucleotide sequence: TGTGCCAGCAGTTACCCCACAGTTCCGGGACTACCACCCGACGAGCAGTACTTC.

The chain has TRBV6-2 or TRBV6-3 and TRBJ1-5; no clear D. This CDR3 spans 14 amino acids. Germline loops: CDR1 MNHEY, CDR2 SVGEGT. V lost 2 bases and J lost 4, with 9 bases in between. CDR3 in amino acids: CASSYDITNQPQHF. The CDR3, as DNA: TGTGCCAGCAGTTACGACATTACGAATCAGCCCCAGCATTTT.

V and J are TRBV18 and TRBJ1-4; D is unclear. The CDR3 is 18 residues long. Germline values: CDR1 KGHSH, CDR2 LQKENI. V dropped 0 bases and J dropped 0 bases, with 14 bases sitting between them. CDR3 DNA: TGTGCCAGCTCACCACCGCAGCGGCAGAACGCAACTAATGAAAAACTGTTTTTT. It yields the protein CASSPPQRQNATNEKLFF.

The rearrangement links TRBV27 to TRBJ1-5, with 11 bases aligning to TRBD1. The V gene end was trimmed by 3 bases and the J gene end by 2 bases; junction bases not matched to a gene: 9. CDR1 and CDR2 (germline): MNHEY, SMNVEV (reference sequence). The CDR3 covers 18 residues. The CDR3 nucleotides are TGTGCCAGCAGTTTGGTGGGACAGGGGGTGATCGGCAATCAGCCCCAGCATTTT. It yields the protein CASSLVGQGVIGNQPQHF.

The chain has TRBV29-1 and TRBJ2-3, with D maybe TRBD1 (6 bases). CDR3 length equals 15 residues. Per germline, CDR1 SQVTM and CDR2 ANQGSEA. V was pared by 7 bases and J by 6 bases, with 23 bases between. CDR3 residues: CSASGTGTVVDTQYF. The DNA for the CDR3 is TGCAGCGCCTCTGGAACAGGGACCGTCGTGGATACGCAGTATTTT.

This clone showed up just a few times. The V and J genes are TRBV5-8 and TRBJ2-7; no clear D gene. Trimming shortened V by 4 bases and J by 10 bases, and 12 bases separated the two germline ends. The CDR3 covers 11 residues. The V gene's germline CDR1 is SGHTS and CDR2 YDEGEE. CDR3 protein: CASSPGVGQYF. The CDR3 bases are TGTGCCAGCAGCCCTGGCGTGGGCCAGTACTTC.

The chain carries TRBV10-3 and TRBJ2-1; TRBD2 is a possible D gene (6 bases). V was trimmed by 5 bases and J by 5 bases, leaving 16 bases between them. The CDR3 is 15 amino acids. Germline-derived CDR1 and CDR2 are ENHRY and SYGVKD. For the CDR3, the DNA is TGTGCCATCAGTAGATCGGAGGGAGCAAACAATGAGCAGTTCTTC. Its translation: CAISRSEGANNEQFF.